Below, one T cell receptor (beta chain) is given with its context. Its target antigen remains unknown. Including the terminal cysteine and phenylalanine, the CDR3 comprises 14 residues. The entry carries no DNA sequence. CDR1 and CDR2 are drawn from the germline V gene: SQVTM, ANQGSEA. This record comes from a study of CXCR3-negative and CXCR3-positive naive CD8 T cells (dated by TCRdb to between 2018 and 2020). Study-wide context: In total, some 140 million TRB reads were obtained, which works out to roughly 1.5 +/- 0.3 million reads per library. The TRBV-TRBJ cluster analysis covered naive subsets from about 5 donors and memory cells from 3 donors. The diversity and physicochemical repertoire analyses included about a dozen donors pooled from two independent experiments.

Overall study outcomes, separate from this receptor: Compared with CXCR3-negative naive cells, CXCR3-positive naive cells had TRB CDR3s with higher hydrophobicity (lower Kidera factor 4), lower energy, and higher strength and volume indices. Within the same donor, TRBV-TRBJ usage looked similar between naive CXCR3-negative and CXCR3-positive cells, but memory cells had distinct patterns. Because surface CD5, which is linked to self-reactivity in mice, was comparable between the naive subsets, TCR interaction strength was also inferred from the physicochemical properties of TRB CDR3s. Repertoire diversity was comparably high in both naive subsets but much lower in memory CD8+ T cells. Because CXCR3 expression was partially decreased after cryopreservation, freshly isolated PBMCs were used for most assays.

Each CD8+ T cell subset was flow-sorted in triplicate, with approximately 300,000 cells per subset placed directly into RLT lysis buffer. To keep memory contaminants out, a stringent definition of naive CD8+ T cells was applied: CD45RO-CCR7+CD27+CD95-. Peripheral blood mononuclear cells were isolated from buffy coats using standard density gradient centrifugation. A FACSAria III was used to flow-sort naive CXCR3-negative and CXCR3-positive CD8+ T cells. Total RNA was extracted from sorted cells with an RNeasy Mini Kit. This sample was sequenced with a NextSeq 550. The Human TCR Profiling Kit (MiLaboratory) was used to make UMI-labeled 5' RACE TRB cDNA libraries. cDNA synthesis used the entire amount of extracted RNA, and PCR amplification then used the entire amount of cDNA produced. Libraries were prepared in parallel using an identical number of PCR cycles. On the authors' methods: MIGEC and MiXCR extracted about 50,000 +/- 10,000 unique UMI-labeled TRB cDNA molecules per library, requiring at least two reads per UMI. Each library averaged about 37,000 +/- 9,700 functional in-frame TRB CDR3 nucleotide clonotypes without stop codons. Diversity metrics, including normalized Shannon-Wiener and Chao1, were computed in VDJtools after downsampling to 5000 UMI-labeled TRB molecules per sample. For the central five CDR3 residues, VDJtools calculated physicochemical properties weighted by clonotype size, namely interaction energy, strength, volume and Kidera factor 4. Reprocessed by TCRdb, the reads give a single entry per CDR3 protein sequence, without DNA. These V and J calls derive from TCRdb rather than the authors' analysis. The sample's table lists a count of fewer than 80,000 distinct CDR3 sequences. The leading ten clones occupy more than 4% of the sample.

The rearrangement joined TRBV29-1 to TRBJ2-1; the TCRdb call, TRBD2, lacks DNA for checking. The TCR was taken from a human donor in good health. Some clones in this sample may be carry-over from other donors' samples. The source material was naive CXCR3- CD8+ T cells from blood. Interpreted using the paper, the cell subset or site label stands for: CD45RO-CCR7+CD27+CD95- naive CD8+ T cells lacking CXCR3 (TNR3-). The CDR3 is CSGLGLASYNEQFF.